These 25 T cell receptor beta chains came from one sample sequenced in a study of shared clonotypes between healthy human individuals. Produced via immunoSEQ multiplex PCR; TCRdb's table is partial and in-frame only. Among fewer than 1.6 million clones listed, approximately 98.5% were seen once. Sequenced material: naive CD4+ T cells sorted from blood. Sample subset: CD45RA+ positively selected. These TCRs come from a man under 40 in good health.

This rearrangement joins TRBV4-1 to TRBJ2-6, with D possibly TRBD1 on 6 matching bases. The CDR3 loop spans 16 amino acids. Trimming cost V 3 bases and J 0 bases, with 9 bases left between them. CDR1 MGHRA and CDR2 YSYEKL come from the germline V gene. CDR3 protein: CASSQGHLSGANVLTF. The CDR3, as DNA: TGCGCCAGCAGCCAGGGACACCTCTCTGGGGCCAACGTCCTGACTTTC.

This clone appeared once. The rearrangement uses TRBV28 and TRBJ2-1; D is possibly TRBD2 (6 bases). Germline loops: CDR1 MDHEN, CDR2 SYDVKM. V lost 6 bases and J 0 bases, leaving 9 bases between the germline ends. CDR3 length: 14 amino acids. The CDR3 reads CASSPGLSYNEQFF. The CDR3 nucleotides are TGTGCCAGCAGCCCGGGACTCTCCTACAATGAGCAGTTCTTC.

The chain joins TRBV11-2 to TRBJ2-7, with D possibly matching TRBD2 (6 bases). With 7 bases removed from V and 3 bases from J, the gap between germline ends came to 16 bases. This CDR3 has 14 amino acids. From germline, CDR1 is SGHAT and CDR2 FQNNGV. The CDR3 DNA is TGTGCCAGCACCTCGGAACTAGCTCGCTACGAGCAGTACTTC. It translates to CASTSELARYEQYF.

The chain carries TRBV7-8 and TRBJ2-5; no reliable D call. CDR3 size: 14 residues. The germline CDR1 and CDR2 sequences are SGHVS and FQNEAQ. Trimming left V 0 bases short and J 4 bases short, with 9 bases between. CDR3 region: CASSLADKTETQYF. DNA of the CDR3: TGTGCCAGCAGCTTAGCCGACAAAACAGAGACCCAGTACTTC.

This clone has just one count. For the CDR3, the DNA is TGTGCCAGCAGCCGCGGGACTAGCAACTACGAGCAGTACTTC. As protein: CASSRGTSNYEQYF. This chain links TRBV11-2 with TRBJ2-7; the match to TRBD2 covers 9 bases. The CDR3 totals 14 residues. Trimming took 5 bases from V and 3 from J; bases not matched to a gene: 5. CDR1 and CDR2 (germline): SGHAT, FQNNGV.

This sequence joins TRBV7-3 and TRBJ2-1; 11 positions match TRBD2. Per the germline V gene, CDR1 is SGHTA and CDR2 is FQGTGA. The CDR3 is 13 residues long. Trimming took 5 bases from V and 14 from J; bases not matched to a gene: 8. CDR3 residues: CASSRTSGSSKFF. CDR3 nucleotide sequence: TGTGCCAGCAGCCGCACTAGCGGGAGCTCCAAGTTCTTC.

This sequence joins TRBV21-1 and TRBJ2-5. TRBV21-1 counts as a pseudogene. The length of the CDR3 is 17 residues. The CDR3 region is CASSAEPSSRRQETQYF. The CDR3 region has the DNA TGTGCCAGCAGCGCCGAACCCTCAAGCCGAAGGCAAGAGACCCAGTACTTC.

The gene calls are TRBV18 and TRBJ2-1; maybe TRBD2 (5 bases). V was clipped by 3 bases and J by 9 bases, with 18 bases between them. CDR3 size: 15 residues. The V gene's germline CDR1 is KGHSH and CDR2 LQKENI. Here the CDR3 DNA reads TGTGCCAGCTCACCTCTACGGACTTCTGTGGGTGAGCAGTTCTTC. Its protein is CASSPLRTSVGEQFF.

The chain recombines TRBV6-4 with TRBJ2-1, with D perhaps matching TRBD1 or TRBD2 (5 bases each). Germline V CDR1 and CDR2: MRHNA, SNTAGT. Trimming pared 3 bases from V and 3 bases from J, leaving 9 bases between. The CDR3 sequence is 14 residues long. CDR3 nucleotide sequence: TGTGCCAGCAGTGAGGGTGGGGGCTACAATGAGCAGTTCTTC. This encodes CASSEGGGYNEQFF.

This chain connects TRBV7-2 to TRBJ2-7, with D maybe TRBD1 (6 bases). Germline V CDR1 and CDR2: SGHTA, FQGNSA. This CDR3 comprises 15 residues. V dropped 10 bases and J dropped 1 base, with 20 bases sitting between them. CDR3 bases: TGTGCCACAAGCTTGGGGCAGGGGTGGTCCTACGAGCAGTACTTC. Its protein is CATSLGQGWSYEQYF. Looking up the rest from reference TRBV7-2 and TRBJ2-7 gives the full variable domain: GAGVSQSPSNKVTEKGKDVELRCDPISGHTALYWYRQSLGQGLEFLIYFQGNSAPDKSGLPSDRFSAERTGGSVSTLTIQRTQQEDSAVYLCATSLGQGWSYEQYFGPGTRLTVT.

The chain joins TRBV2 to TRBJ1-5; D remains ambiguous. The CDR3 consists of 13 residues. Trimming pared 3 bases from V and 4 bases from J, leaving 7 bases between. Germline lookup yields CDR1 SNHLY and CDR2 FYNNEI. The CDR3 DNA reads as TGTGCCAGCAGTGAGGAGTGGAATCAGCCCCAGCATTTT. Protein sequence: CASSEEWNQPQHF.

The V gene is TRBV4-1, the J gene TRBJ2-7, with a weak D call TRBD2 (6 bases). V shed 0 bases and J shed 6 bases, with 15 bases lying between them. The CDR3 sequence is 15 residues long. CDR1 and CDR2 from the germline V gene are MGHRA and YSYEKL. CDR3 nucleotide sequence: TGCGCCAGCAGCCAAGATCGGGGACTTCTAGGCGAGCAGTACTTC. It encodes CASSQDRGLLGEQYF.

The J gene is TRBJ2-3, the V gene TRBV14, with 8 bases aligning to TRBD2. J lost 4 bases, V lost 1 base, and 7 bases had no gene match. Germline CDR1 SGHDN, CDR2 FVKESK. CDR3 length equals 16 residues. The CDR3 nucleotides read TGTGCCAGCAGCCAAGCTACACTAGCGGTATCAGATACGCAGTATTTT. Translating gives CASSQATLAVSDTQYF.

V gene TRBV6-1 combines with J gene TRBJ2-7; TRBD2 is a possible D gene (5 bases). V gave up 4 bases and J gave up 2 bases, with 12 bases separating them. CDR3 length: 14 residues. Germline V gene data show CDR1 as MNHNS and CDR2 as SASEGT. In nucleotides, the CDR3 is TGTGCCAGCAGTGCCACACTAGAGACCTACGAGCAGTACTTC. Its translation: CASSATLETYEQYF.

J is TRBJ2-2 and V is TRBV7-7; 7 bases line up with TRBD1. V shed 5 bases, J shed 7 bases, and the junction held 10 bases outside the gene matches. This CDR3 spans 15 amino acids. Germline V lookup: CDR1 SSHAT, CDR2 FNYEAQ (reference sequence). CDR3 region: CASSVDRERGGELFF. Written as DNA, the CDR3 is TGTGCCAGCAGCGTCGACAGGGAGAGGGGCGGGGAGCTGTTTTTT.

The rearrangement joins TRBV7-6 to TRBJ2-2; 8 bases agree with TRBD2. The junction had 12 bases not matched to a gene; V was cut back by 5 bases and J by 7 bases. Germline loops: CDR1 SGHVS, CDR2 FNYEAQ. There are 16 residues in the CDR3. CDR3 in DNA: TGTGCCAGCAGCCTAATTTCCGGGAGGGCCGACGGGGAGCTGTTTTTT. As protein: CASSLISGRADGELFF.

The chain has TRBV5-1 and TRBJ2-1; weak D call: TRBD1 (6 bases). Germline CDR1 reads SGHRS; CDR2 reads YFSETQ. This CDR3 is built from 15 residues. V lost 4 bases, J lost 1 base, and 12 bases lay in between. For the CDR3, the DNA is TGCGCCAGCAGCGTCGACAGGCTATCCTACAATGAGCAGTTCTTC. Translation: CASSVDRLSYNEQFF.

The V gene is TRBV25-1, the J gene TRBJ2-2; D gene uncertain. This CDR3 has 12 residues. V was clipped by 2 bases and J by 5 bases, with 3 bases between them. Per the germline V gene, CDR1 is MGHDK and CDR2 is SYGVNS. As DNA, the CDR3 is TGTGCCAGCAGTGAACGGACCGGGGAGCTGTTTTTT. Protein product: CASSERTGELFF.

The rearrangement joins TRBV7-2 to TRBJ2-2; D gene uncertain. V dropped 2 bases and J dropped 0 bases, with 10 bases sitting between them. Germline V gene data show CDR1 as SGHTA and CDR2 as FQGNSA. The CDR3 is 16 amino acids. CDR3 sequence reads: CASSLHSAANTGELFF. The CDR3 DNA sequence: TGTGCCAGCAGCTTACACTCGGCAGCGAACACCGGGGAGCTGTTTTTT.

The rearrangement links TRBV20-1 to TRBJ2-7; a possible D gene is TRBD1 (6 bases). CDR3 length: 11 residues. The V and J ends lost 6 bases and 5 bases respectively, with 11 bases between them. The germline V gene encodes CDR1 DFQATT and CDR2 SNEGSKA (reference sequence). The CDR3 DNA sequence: TGCAGTGCACAACAGGGAGACGAGCAGTACTTC. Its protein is CSAQQGDEQYF.

The CDR3 sequence is CASSLRSLAGVSYNEQFF. CDR3 sequence (DNA): TGTGCCAGCAGCTTACGGTCCCTAGCGGGCGTCTCCTACAATGAGCAGTTCTTC. The chain recombines TRBV11-2 with TRBJ2-1; 8 bases are shared with TRBD2. This CDR3 is built from 18 residues. Germline assignment: CDR1 SGHAT and CDR2 FQNNGV. Germline trimming cut 2 bases from V and 0 bases from J; bases unmatched to any gene: 9.

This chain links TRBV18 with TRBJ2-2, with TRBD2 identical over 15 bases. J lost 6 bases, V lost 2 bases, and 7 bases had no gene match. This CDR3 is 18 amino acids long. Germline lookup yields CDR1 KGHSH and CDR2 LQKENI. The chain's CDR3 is CASSPIGLAGGFAGELFF. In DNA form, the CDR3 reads TGTGCCAGCTCACCAATCGGACTAGCGGGAGGGTTCGCCGGGGAGCTGTTTTTT. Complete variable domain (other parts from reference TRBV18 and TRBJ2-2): NAGVMQNPRHLVRRRGQEARLRCSPMKGHSHVYWYRQLPEEGLKFMVYLQKENIIDESGMPKERFSAEFPKEGPSILRIQQVVRGDSAAYFCASSPIGLAGGFAGELFFGEGSRLTVL.

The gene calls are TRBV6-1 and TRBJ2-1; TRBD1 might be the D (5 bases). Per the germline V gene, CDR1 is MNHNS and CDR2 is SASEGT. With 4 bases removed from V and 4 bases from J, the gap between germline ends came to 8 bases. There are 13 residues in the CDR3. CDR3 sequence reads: CASSGTGYNEQFF. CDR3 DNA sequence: TGTGCCAGCAGTGGAACAGGTTACAATGAGCAGTTCTTC.

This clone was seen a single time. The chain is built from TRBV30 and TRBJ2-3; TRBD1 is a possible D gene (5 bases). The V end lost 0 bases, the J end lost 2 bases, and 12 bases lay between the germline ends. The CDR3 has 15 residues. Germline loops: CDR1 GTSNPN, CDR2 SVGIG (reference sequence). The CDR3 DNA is TGTGCCTGGAGTGTAACAGGCAGACCCACAGATACGCAGTATTTT. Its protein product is CAWSVTGRPTDTQYF.

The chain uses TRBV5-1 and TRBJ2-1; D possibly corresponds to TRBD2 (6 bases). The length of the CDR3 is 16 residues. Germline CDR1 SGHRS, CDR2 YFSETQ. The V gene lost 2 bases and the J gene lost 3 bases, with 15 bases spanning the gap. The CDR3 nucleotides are TGCGCCAGCAGCTTAGAAGGACTAACCGACTACAATGAGCAGTTCTTC. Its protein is CASSLEGLTDYNEQFF.